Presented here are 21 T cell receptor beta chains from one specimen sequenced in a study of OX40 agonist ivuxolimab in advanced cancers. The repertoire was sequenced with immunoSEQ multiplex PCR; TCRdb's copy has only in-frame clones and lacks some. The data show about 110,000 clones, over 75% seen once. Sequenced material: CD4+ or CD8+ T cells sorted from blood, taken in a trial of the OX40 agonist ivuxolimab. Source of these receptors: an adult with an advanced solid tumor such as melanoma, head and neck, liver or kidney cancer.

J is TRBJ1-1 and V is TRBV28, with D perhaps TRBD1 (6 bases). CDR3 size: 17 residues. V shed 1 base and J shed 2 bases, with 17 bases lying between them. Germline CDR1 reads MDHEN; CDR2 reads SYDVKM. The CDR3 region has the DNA TGTGCCAGCAGTTTATTGGGTCGACAGGCCCTAAACACTGAAGCTTTCTTT. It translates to CASSLLGRQALNTEAFF.

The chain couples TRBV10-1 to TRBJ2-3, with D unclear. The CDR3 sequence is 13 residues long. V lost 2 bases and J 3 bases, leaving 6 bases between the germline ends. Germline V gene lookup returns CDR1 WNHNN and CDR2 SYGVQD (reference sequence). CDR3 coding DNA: TGCGCCAGCAGTGAGGACATGACAGATACGCAGTATTTT. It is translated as CASSEDMTDTQYF.

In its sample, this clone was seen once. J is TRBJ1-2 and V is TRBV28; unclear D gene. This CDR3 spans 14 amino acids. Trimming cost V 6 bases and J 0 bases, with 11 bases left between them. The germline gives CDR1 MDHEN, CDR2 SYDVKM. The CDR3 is CASSPGGANYGYTF. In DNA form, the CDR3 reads TGTGCCAGCAGCCCCGGTGGAGCTAACTATGGCTACACCTTC.

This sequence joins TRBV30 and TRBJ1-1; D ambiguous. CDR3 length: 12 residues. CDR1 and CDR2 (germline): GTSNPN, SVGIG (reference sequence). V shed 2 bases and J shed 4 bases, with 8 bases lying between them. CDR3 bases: TGTGCCTGGAGTTTTGGGCCCACTGAAGCTTTCTTT. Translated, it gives CAWSFGPTEAFF.

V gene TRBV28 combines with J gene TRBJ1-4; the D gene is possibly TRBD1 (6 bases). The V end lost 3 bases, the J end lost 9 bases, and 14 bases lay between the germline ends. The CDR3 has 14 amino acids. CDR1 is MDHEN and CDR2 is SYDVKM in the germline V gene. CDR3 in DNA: TGTGCCAGCAGTTTGCAGGGGCCGTTGAAAAAACTGTTTTTT. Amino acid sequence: CASSLQGPLKKLFF.

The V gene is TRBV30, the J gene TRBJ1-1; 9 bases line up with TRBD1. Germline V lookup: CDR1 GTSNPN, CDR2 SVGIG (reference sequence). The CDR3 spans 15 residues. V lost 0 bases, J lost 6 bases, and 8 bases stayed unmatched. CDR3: CAWSVPDRGSAEAFF. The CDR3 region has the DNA TGTGCCTGGAGTGTTCCGGACAGGGGAAGCGCTGAAGCTTTCTTT.

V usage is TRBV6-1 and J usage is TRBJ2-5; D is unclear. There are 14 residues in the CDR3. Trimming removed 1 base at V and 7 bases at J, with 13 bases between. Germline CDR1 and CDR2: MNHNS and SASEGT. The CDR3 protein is CASSEGGVDRTQYF. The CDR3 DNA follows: TGTGCCAGCAGTGAAGGAGGAGTGGATCGGACCCAGTACTTC.

Here the CDR3 reads CASSSAGISGANVLTF. DNA for the CDR3: TGTGCCAGCAGTTCCGCGGGGATCTCTGGGGCCAACGTCCTGACTTTC. The genes are TRBV6-5 and TRBJ2-6; possible D gene TRBD2, 6 bases. The CDR3 consists of 16 residues. The ends were cut back, 4 bases at V and 0 bases at J, with 10 bases in the middle. Germline CDR1 reads MNHEY; CDR2 reads SVGAGI.

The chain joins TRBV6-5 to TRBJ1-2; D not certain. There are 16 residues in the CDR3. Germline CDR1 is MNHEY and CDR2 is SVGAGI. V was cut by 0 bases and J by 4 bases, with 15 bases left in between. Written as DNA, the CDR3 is TGTGCCAGCAGTTACTCGTTAGCAGGAATTACCTATGGCTACACCTTC. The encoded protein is CASSYSLAGITYGYTF.

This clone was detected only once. The CDR3 nucleotides are TGTGCCAGCAGTAAGGGCCAGGTATATGGCTACACCTTC. It is translated as CASSKGQVYGYTF. The V gene is TRBV28, the J gene TRBJ1-2, with D unresolved. This CDR3 is built from 13 residues. V dropped 5 bases and J dropped 5 bases, with 12 bases sitting between them. The germline gives CDR1 MDHEN, CDR2 SYDVKM.

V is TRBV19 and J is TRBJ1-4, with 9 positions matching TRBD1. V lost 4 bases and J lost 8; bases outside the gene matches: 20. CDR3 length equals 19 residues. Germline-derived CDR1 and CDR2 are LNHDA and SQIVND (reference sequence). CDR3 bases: TGTGCCAGTAGTAAACCGGGACAGGGACCGAGGTCTCTTGTCGAAAAACTGTTTTTT. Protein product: CASSKPGQGPRSLVEKLFF.

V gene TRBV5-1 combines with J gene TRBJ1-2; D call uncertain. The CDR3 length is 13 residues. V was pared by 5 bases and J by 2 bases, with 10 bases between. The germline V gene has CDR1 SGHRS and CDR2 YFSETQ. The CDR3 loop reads CASRYSDNYGYTF. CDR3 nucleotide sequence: TGCGCCAGCAGGTATTCAGACAACTATGGCTACACCTTC. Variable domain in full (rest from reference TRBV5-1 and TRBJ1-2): KAGVTQTPRYLIKTRGQQVTLSCSPISGHRSVSWYQQTPGQGLQFLFEYFSETQRNKGNFPGRFSGRQFSNSRSEMNVSTLELGDSALYLCASRYSDNYGYTFGSGTRLTVV.

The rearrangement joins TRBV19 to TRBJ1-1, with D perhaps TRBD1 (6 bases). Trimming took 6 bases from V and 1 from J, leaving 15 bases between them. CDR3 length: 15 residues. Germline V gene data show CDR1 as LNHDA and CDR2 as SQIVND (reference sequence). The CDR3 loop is CASRTGQGSNTEAFF. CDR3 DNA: TGTGCCAGTAGAACCGGGCAGGGGTCGAACACTGAAGCTTTCTTT.

This CDR3 is CASRPGRDNQPQHF. The CDR3 DNA reads TGTGCCAGCAGGCCGGGACGGGATAATCAGCCCCAGCATTTT. V is TRBV6-4 and J is TRBJ1-5, with D maybe TRBD1 (5 bases). V lost 6 bases and J 4 bases, leaving 13 bases between the germline ends. This CDR3 region has 14 residues. Per germline, CDR1 MRHNA and CDR2 SNTAGT.

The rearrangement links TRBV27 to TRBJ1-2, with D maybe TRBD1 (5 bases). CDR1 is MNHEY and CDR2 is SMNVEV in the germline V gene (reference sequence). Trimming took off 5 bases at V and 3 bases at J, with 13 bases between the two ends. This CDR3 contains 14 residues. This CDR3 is CASSEKGRYYGYTF. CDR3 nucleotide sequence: TGTGCCAGCAGTGAGAAGGGGCGGTACTATGGCTACACCTTC.

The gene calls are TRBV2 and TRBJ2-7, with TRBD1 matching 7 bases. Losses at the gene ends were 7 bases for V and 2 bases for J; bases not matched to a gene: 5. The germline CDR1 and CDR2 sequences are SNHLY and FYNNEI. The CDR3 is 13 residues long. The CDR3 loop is CASTSGQTYEQYF. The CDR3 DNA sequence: TGTGCCAGCACATCGGGACAGACCTACGAGCAGTACTTC.

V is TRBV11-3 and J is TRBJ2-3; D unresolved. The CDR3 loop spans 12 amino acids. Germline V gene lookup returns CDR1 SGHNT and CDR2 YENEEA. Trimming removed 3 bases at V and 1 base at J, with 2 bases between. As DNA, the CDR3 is TGTGCCAGCAGCTTGGGCACAGATACGCAGTATTTT. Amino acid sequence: CASSLGTDTQYF.

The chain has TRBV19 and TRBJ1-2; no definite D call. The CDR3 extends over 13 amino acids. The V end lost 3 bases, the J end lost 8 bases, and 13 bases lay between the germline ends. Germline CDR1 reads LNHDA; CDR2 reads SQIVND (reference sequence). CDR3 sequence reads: CASSIPPRRGYTF. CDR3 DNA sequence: TGTGCCAGTAGTATTCCCCCTAGGAGGGGCTACACCTTC.

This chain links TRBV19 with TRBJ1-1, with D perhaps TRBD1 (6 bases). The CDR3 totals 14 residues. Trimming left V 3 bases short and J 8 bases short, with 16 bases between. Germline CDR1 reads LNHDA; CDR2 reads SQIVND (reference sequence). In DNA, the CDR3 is TGTGCCAGTAGTATTATCTGGGGGCAGGCAGAAGCTTTCTTT. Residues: CASSIIWGQAEAFF.

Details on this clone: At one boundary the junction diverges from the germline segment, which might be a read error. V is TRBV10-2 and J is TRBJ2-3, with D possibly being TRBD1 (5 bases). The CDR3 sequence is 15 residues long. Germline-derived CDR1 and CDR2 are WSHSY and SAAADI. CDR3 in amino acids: CASSESGALTATQYF. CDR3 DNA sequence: TGCGCCAGCAGTGAGTCTGGGGCTCTGACAGCTACGCAGTATTTT.

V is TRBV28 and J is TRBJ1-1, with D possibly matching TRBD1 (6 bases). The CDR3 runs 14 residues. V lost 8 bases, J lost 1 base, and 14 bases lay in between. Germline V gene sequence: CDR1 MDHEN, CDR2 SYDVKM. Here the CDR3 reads CASGLQGGNTEAFF. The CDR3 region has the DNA TGTGCCAGCGGGCTACAGGGAGGGAACACTGAAGCTTTCTTT. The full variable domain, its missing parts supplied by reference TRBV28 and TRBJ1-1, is DVKVTQSSRYLVKRTGEKVFLECVQDMDHENMFWYRQDPGLGLRLIYFSYDVKMKEKGDIPEGYSVSREKKERFSLILESASTNQTSMYLCASGLQGGNTEAFFGQGTRLTVV.